The clone carrying this TCR beta chain showed up just a few times. Antigen specificity is unknown. A Clinical Activity Score of at least 3, a NOSPECS grade of at least 4 and a duration under 3 months were recorded in the ophthalmopathy patients. The PBMCs were taken from about 10 ml of fresh peripheral blood. The trim removed 1 base at V and 8 bases at J, leaving 5 bases unmatched. Germline-derived CDR1 and CDR2 are SNHLY and FYNNEI. The CDR3 totals 14 residues. This specimen belongs to a study of T cells in Graves' hyperthyroidism and ophthalmopathy. General study findings and limits: In validation, the model predicted ophthalmopathy. These predictions came a median about 6.5 months before onset.

It was RNA transcripts that yielded the amplified TCR beta CDR3 regions. Primed by the HTBI set, a first-round RT-PCR was run on the TCR CDR3. TCRdb called the multiplex PCR reads again in MiXCR, with one record for every CDR3 protein. The table includes 660,000 or so distinct CDR3 sequences, around 21% detected once. Sequenced: blood. The chain has TRBV2 and TRBJ1-2, with 9 bases lining up with TRBD1. The clonotype originates from a man aged 25-45 years with Graves' ophthalmopathy. The CDR3 region has the DNA TGTGCCAGCAGTGAAGGACAGGGGGTAGGAGGCTACACCTTC. This translates into CASSEGQGVGGYTF.